The 23 T cell receptor beta chains below all came from one sample that was sequenced in a study of T-cell memory formation after mild COVID-19. TCRdb used MiXCR to reprocess the 5' RACE reads, holding one entry per CDR3 protein. Among around 300,000 distinct CDR3 sequences listed, 13% to 15% were seen once. Sequenced: PBMCs or a T cell subset sorted from them (not recorded which). All receptors come from a man younger than 30 who had mild COVID-19 (a few samples of this study predate the infection). Cell type and time point are not known.

This sequence joins TRBV28 and TRBJ1-4; D remains ambiguous. CDR1 is MDHEN and CDR2 is SYDVKM in the germline V gene. The CDR3 totals 11 residues. V was pared by 2 bases and J by 8 bases, with 3 bases between. The CDR3 sequence is CASSLREKLFF. CDR3 DNA: TGTGCCAGCAGTTTAAGGGAAAAACTGTTTTTT.

The chain carries TRBV9 and TRBJ1-5; no firm D call. V was shortened by 3 bases and J by 4 bases, with 14 bases between the two germline ends. This CDR3 is 15 amino acids long. CDR1 is SGDLS, CDR2 YYNGEE, per germline. CDR3 sequence reads: CASSAKGRENQPQHF. The DNA of the CDR3 is TGTGCCAGCAGCGCAAAAGGGCGGGAGAATCAGCCCCAGCATTTT.

The V call is TRBV7-2, the J call TRBJ2-7, with TRBD2 as a possible D gene (7 bases). The CDR3 length is 17 residues. V dropped 5 bases and J dropped 0 bases, with 20 bases sitting between them. CDR1 SGHTA and CDR2 FQGNSA come from the germline V gene. The CDR3 DNA sequence: TGTGCCAGCAGCCGTCAGGTAGGGGGGGGCCTCTCCTACGAGCAGTACTTC. Translated: CASSRQVGGGLSYEQYF. The variable domain in full, with the rest retrieved from reference TRBV7-2 and TRBJ2-7, is GAGVSQSPSNKVTEKGKDVELRCDPISGHTALYWYRQSLGQGLEFLIYFQGNSAPDKSGLPSDRFSAERTGGSVSTLTIQRTQQEDSAVYLCASSRQVGGGLSYEQYFGPGTRLTVT.

The CDR3 sequence is CASSQATGIYNEQFF. In DNA form, the CDR3 reads TGTGCCAGCAGCCAAGCGACAGGCATCTACAATGAGCAGTTCTTC. The chain combines TRBV3-1 with TRBJ2-1, with D maybe TRBD1 (6 bases). The germline V gene has CDR1 LGHDT and CDR2 YNNKEL (reference sequence). The CDR3 is 15 residues long. Trimming shortened V by 1 base and J by 3 bases, and 10 bases separated the two germline ends.

The chain has TRBV12-3 or TRBV12-4 and TRBJ2-1; no firm D call. The CDR3 contains 14 residues. Trimming took off 2 bases at V and 3 bases at J, with 8 bases between the two ends. DNA for the CDR3: TGTGCCAGCAGTTTACGCCGGATCTACAATGAGCAGTTCTTC. It yields the protein CASSLRRIYNEQFF.

This chain connects TRBV18 to TRBJ2-3, with 10 nucleotides matching TRBD2. Germline trimming cut 5 bases from V and 2 bases from J; bases unmatched to any gene: 4. CDR3 length equals 15 residues. Germline V gives CDR1 KGHSH, CDR2 LQKENI. CDR3 region: CASSSGTSDTDTQYF. CDR3 bases: TGTGCCAGCTCAAGTGGGACTAGCGACACAGATACGCAGTATTTT.

To note about this clonotype: Being one base from a much bigger clone, this may be a read error. This sequence joins TRBV25-1 and TRBJ2-7, with 7 bases lining up with TRBD1. V lost 6 bases to trimming and J lost 0 bases; unmatched junction nucleotides: 5. The CDR3 has 14 amino acids. Germline loops: CDR1 MGHDK, CDR2 SYGVNS. The CDR3 sequence: CASSRDSGSYEQYF. The CDR3 coding sequence is TGTGCCAGCAGCCGGGACAGTGGCTCCTACGAGCAGTACTTC.

The genes are TRBV28 and TRBJ2-3; the D gene is possibly TRBD2 (6 bases). The V gene lost 3 bases and the J gene lost 4 bases, with 14 bases spanning the gap. This CDR3 comprises 15 residues. Germline-derived CDR1 and CDR2 are MDHEN and SYDVKM. The CDR3 DNA sequence: TGTGCCAGCAGTTTTGGGGGGTTGCGAGCAGATACGCAGTATTTT. This sequence encodes CASSFGGLRADTQYF.

This clonotype was seen a few times. V is TRBV18 and J is TRBJ2-7; unclear D gene. V was trimmed by 2 bases and J by 6 bases, leaving 5 bases between them. The CDR3 has 11 residues. In germline, CDR1 is KGHSH, CDR2 LQKENI. The CDR3 loop is CASSPLFEQYV. CDR3 in DNA: TGTGCCAGCTCACCATTGTTCGAGCAGTACGTC.

The chain recombines TRBV7-9 with TRBJ2-1, with D perhaps matching TRBD2 (6 bases). This CDR3 has 13 residues. From germline, CDR1 is SEHNR and CDR2 FQNEAQ (reference sequence). V was cut by 3 bases and J by 5 bases, with 8 bases left in between. The CDR3 sequence is CASSFWGDNEQFF. The CDR3 bases are TGTGCCAGCAGCTTCTGGGGGGACAATGAGCAGTTCTTC.

The rearrangement uses TRBV4-1 and TRBJ1-2; D is unresolved. There are 12 residues in the CDR3. Germline V lookup: CDR1 MGHRA, CDR2 YSYEKL. V was cut by 0 bases and J by 8 bases, with 7 bases left in between. CDR3 residues: CASSQDRRGYTF. CDR3 in DNA: TGCGCCAGCAGCCAAGATCGGCGGGGCTACACCTTC.

The rearrangement links TRBV6-5 to TRBJ2-7, with TRBD1 as a possible D gene (5 bases). V was trimmed by 0 bases and J by 0 bases, leaving 9 bases between them. This CDR3 has 15 residues. Germline-derived CDR1 and CDR2 are MNHEY and SVGAGI. CDR3 nucleotides: TGTGCCAGCAGTTACTCGCTCCAGGGCTCCTACGAGCAGTACTTC. Protein product: CASSYSLQGSYEQYF.

This clonotype was found many times. The chain links TRBV6-2 or TRBV6-3 to TRBJ2-5; 11 bases align to TRBD2. CDR1 and CDR2 (germline): MNHEY, SVGEGT. The CDR3 sequence is 13 residues long. After removal of 8 bases from V and 4 bases from J, the junction contained 3 bases not matched to a gene. CDR3 in DNA: TGTGCCAGCGGCCTAGCGGGGGGAGAGACCCAGTACTTC. As protein: CASGLAGGETQYF.

This clonotype showed up just a few times. This sequence joins TRBV5-1 and TRBJ2-6, with 8 positions matching TRBD1. V lost 0 bases to trimming and J lost 0 bases; unmatched junction nucleotides: 5. The CDR3 is made up of 18 amino acids. Per the germline V gene, CDR1 is SGHRS and CDR2 is YFSETQ. The DNA of the CDR3 is TGCGCCAGCAGCTTGGGGGGACAGGCCCGCTCTGGGGCCAACGTCCTGACTTTC. It specifies CASSLGGQARSGANVLTF. Full variable domain (missing parts from reference TRBV5-1 and TRBJ2-6): KAGVTQTPRYLIKTRGQQVTLSCSPISGHRSVSWYQQTPGQGLQFLFEYFSETQRNKGNFPGRFSGRQFSNSRSEMNVSTLELGDSALYLCASSLGGQARSGANVLTFGAGSRLTVL.

This clonotype was detected only a few times. V is TRBV4-3 and J is TRBJ2-3; tentatively, D is TRBD1 or TRBD2 (5 bases each). Germline V gene lookup returns CDR1 LGHNA and CDR2 YSLEER. The length of the CDR3 is 16 residues. V shed 1 base and J shed 3 bases, with 14 bases lying between them. CDR3 DNA: TGCGCCAGCAGCCAAGCATTGTTTGGGGGAACAGATACGCAGTATTTT. Residues: CASSQALFGGTDTQYF.

The chain carries TRBV5-1 and TRBJ2-7; the D gene is possibly TRBD1 (5 bases). Deletions cut 0 bases from V and 3 bases from J, with 10 bases between. Germline V CDR1 and CDR2: SGHRS, YFSETQ. The CDR3 length is 14 residues. DNA for the CDR3: TGCGCCAGCAGCTTGGAGACAGATAGCTACGAGCAGTACTTC. Amino acids: CASSLETDSYEQYF.

This clonotype occurred a few times. The chain links TRBV7-2 to TRBJ2-2; D is perhaps TRBD2 (5 bases). V was clipped by 5 bases and J by 5 bases, with 15 bases between them. CDR3 size: 15 residues. CDR1 is SGHTA, CDR2 FQGNSA, per germline. CDR3 coding DNA: TGTGCCAGCAGCAGACCCTCCCGAGGGACCGGGGAGCTGTTTTTT. This sequence encodes CASSRPSRGTGELFF.

Comments on this clonotype: One end of the junction fails to match germline, which may point to a read error. The chain recombines TRBV7-7 with TRBJ2-5, with D uncertain. Germline CDR1 and CDR2: SSHAT and FNYEAQ (reference sequence). The CDR3 is 15 residues long. The CDR3 spells CASSPTSARLGTQYF. As DNA, the CDR3 is TGTGCTAGCAGCCCCACCTCTGCGAGACTGGGGACCCAGTACTTC.

This clonotype was observed a few times. This chain uses TRBV4-3 with TRBJ1-2; unclear D gene. CDR1 is LGHNA, CDR2 YSLEER, per germline. Between the trimmed V and J ends, which lost 0 bases and 4 bases, there was a span of 9 bases. The CDR3 covers 14 residues. The CDR3 reads CASSQDATFYGYTF. The CDR3, as DNA: TGCGCCAGCAGCCAAGATGCGACATTCTATGGCTACACCTTC.

This clonotype occurred a few times. This chain links TRBV20-1 with TRBJ1-4; D uncertain. The CDR3 runs 14 residues. Trimming removed 6 bases at V and 8 bases at J, with 19 bases between. Germline assignment: CDR1 DFQATT and CDR2 SNEGSKA (reference sequence). CDR3 in amino acids: CSALRDQASEKLFF. CDR3 DNA sequence: TGCAGTGCCTTACGGGATCAGGCGTCCGAAAAACTGTTTTTT.

This clonotype appeared a few times. J is TRBJ1-5 and V is TRBV7-2; D gene unclear. The CDR3 sequence is 12 residues long. V was shortened by 4 bases and J by 3 bases, with 4 bases between the two germline ends. Germline V gene lookup returns CDR1 SGHTA and CDR2 FQGNSA. CDR3 residues: CASSYYNQPQHF. The CDR3 DNA reads as TGTGCCAGCAGCTACTACAATCAGCCCCAGCATTTT.

The rearrangement joins TRBV28 to TRBJ2-5, with D perhaps given as TRBD1 or TRBD2 (5 bases each). The V and J ends lost 5 bases and 5 bases respectively, with 27 bases between them. Germline V CDR1 and CDR2: MDHEN, SYDVKM. The CDR3 is 18 amino acids. The CDR3, as DNA: TGTGCCAGCAGTCAAACGGTGGGGGAAGTCTCGTTCAGGGAGACCCAGTACTTC. Translated, it gives CASSQTVGEVSFRETQYF.

The sample holds a few counts of this clonotype. CDR3 region: CASSQEPSGEEDTQYF. The CDR3 DNA is TGTGCCAGCAGCCAAGAGCCTAGCGGGGAGGAAGATACGCAGTATTTT. The rearrangement uses TRBV4-2 and TRBJ2-3, with 9 bases identical to TRBD2. J gave up 5 bases and V 0 bases, and 6 bases lay outside the gene matches. The V gene's germline CDR1 is LGHNA and CDR2 YNFKEQ. There are 16 residues in the CDR3.